The next 5 T cell receptor beta chains were all read from a single sample in a study of human versus mouse CDR3 diversity and MHC coevolution (dated by TCRdb to about 2017). Libraries were constructed by the immunoSEQ multiplex PCR assay. TCRdb obtained this table from immuneACCESS and retained in-frame rearrangements with V and J assigned. These tables miss some clones; where compared with another copy, unresolved V genes account for less than half of the shortfall, and the remainder is unexplained. This sample gives 45,000 to 75,000 clones in total; around 94% of them show up just once. The top ten clones comprise 18% of the sample. Sample: naive CD4+ T cells from blood. This specimen's cell subset or site label, per the study, means: CD45RO-negative CD62L-positive naive CD4 T cells. The receptors were sampled from a person aged 55 to 70 in good health.

The chain has TRBV18 and TRBJ2-7; 9 positions agree with TRBD1. This CDR3 comprises 14 residues. Germline lookup yields CDR1 KGHSH and CDR2 LQKENI. Germline trimming cut 0 bases from V and 3 bases from J; bases unmatched to any gene: 0. CDR3 region: CASSPPGQGYEQYF. CDR3 in DNA: TGTGCCAGCTCACCACCGGGACAGGGCTACGAGCAGTACTTC. Together with reference TRBV18 and TRBJ2-7, the CDR3 gives the full variable domain: NAGVMQNPRHLVRRRGQEARLRCSPMKGHSHVYWYRQLPEEGLKFMVYLQKENIIDESGMPKERFSAEFPKEGPSILRIQQVVRGDSAAYFCASSPPGQGYEQYFGPGTRLTVT.

The chain couples TRBV6-1 to TRBJ2-7, with D perhaps TRBD2 (5 bases). This CDR3 comprises 13 residues. Per germline, CDR1 MNHNS and CDR2 SASEGT. Trimming took off 7 bases at V and 7 bases at J, with 17 bases between the two ends. The CDR3 DNA reads TGTGCCAGCATCGTCGGGTCCCGCGGGGAGCAGTACTTC. This gives the protein CASIVGSRGEQYF.

This chain connects TRBV2 to TRBJ2-3, with 7 bases lining up with TRBD2. V shed 4 bases and J 2 bases; nucleotides not matched to a gene: 6. This CDR3 contains 15 residues. Germline-derived CDR1 and CDR2 are SNHLY and FYNNEI. CDR3 in amino acids: CASSGEGRDTDTQYF. Here the CDR3 DNA reads TGTGCCAGCAGTGGGGAGGGAAGGGACACAGATACGCAGTATTTT.

The chain joins TRBV2 to TRBJ2-7; 7 positions match TRBD2. Germline CDR1 is SNHLY and CDR2 is FYNNEI. J was trimmed by 0 bases and V by 4 bases; bases with no gene match: 6. This CDR3 is 15 amino acids long. This CDR3 reads CASSGLGGSSYEQYF. For the CDR3, the DNA is TGTGCCAGCAGTGGGTTGGGCGGGAGCTCCTACGAGCAGTACTTC.

In this sample, this clone turned up a few times. The chain joins TRBV11-2 to TRBJ1-5; D possibly corresponds to TRBD1 (5 bases). This CDR3 is 13 amino acids long. In germline, CDR1 is SGHAT, CDR2 FQNNGV. The V end was cut by 5 bases, the J end by 4 bases, with 9 bases between. This CDR3 reads CASSRGRNQPQHF. In DNA, the CDR3 is TGTGCCAGCAGCCGGGGGAGGAATCAGCCCCAGCATTTT.